This T cell receptor (beta chain) was identified in a study of human T cells and chemical hapten exposure. Findings and caveats of the study: No alteration of TCRs above 1 in 1000 frequency was seen with DPC sensitization. Having alopecia, donors may respond immunologically unlike healthy people.

Time point specified: patch test 1, 2 weeks after DPC sensitization. Treatment denoted: therapeutic diphenylcyclopropenone sensitization with weekly scalp DPC. TCRdb analysed the RACE reads with MiXCR anew, one entry per CDR3 protein. The sample includes tens of thousands of distinct CDR3 sequences, about 11% of them seen just once. The V and J ends lost 0 bases and 1 base, in that order; junction bases with no gene match: 9. Germline V CDR1 and CDR2: SGDLS, YYNGEE. This CDR3 contains 18 residues. Only a few counts were recorded for this clonotype. The antigen is undetermined. This clonotype was obtained from a woman aged 60-75 years with alopecia areata. Some clones in this sample may be carry-over from other donors' samples. The chain links TRBV9 to TRBJ2-5, with 10 positions matching TRBD2. This sample comprised whole blood, obtained in connection with sensitization to the hapten diphenylcyclopropenone (DPC). This CDR3 reads CASSVAASGGTSQETQYF. Here the CDR3 DNA reads TGTGCCAGCAGCGTAGCGGCTAGCGGGGGAACCTCCCAAGAGACCCAGTACTTC.